The T cell receptor (beta chain) under discussion was sequenced for a study of shared clonotypes between healthy human individuals. The study's findings and limits: Generally, naive subsets (rather than memory subsets) showed larger estimated richness.

In the case of this clone: The target antigen is unknown.

The assay used deep level. Researchers divided each subset's genomic DNA evenly across several immunoSEQ plates. TCRdb's table, derived via immunoSEQ multiplex PCR, lists solely in-frame clones and lacks some. The top ten clones hold around 0.45% of a sample with some 1,600,000 clones, approximately 98% of them seen once. Germline V CDR1 and CDR2: SGHRS, YFSETQ. V was pared by 0 bases and J by 0 bases, with 7 bases between. The CDR3 length is 14 residues. Donors were Caucasian adults residing in Nashville, Tennessee, USA. This chain connects TRBV5-1 to TRBJ2-7; TRBD1 might be the D (5 bases). Sequencing was performed on naive CD4+ T cells sorted from blood. Described subset: CD45RA+ positively selected. This clonotype was obtained from a young man in good health. The CDR3 loop reads CASSLVTDSYEQYF. The CDR3 DNA follows: TGCGCCAGCAGCTTGGTGACAGACTCCTACGAGCAGTACTTC. The variable domain in full, with the rest retrieved from reference TRBV5-1 and TRBJ2-7, is KAGVTQTPRYLIKTRGQQVTLSCSPISGHRSVSWYQQTPGQGLQFLFEYFSETQRNKGNFPGRFSGRQFSNSRSEMNVSTLELGDSALYLCASSLVTDSYEQYFGPGTRLTVT.